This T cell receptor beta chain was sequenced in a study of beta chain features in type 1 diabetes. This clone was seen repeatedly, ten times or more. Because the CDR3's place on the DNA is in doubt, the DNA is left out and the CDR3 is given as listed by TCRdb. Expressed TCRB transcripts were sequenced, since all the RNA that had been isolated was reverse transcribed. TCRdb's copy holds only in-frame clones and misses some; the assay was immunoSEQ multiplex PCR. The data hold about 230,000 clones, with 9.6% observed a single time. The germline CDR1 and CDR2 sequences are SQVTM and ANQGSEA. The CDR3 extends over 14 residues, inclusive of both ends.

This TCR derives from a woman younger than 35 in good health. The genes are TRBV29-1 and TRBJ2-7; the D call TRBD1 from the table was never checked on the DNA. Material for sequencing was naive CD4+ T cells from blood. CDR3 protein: CSVGPGQASPEQYF.